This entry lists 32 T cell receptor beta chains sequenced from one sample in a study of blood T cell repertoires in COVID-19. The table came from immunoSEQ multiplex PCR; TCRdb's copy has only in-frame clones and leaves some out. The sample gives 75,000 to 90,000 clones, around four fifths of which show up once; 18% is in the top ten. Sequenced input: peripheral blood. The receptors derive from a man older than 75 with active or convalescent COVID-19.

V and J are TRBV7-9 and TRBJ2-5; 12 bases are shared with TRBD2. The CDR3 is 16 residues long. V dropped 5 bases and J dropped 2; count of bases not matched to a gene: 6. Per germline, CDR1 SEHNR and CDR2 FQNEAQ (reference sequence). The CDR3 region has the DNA TGTGCCAGCAGCCATAGGACTAGCGGGGTACAAGAGACCCAGTACTTC. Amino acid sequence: CASSHRTSGVQETQYF.

Written as DNA, the CDR3 is TGTGCCAGCAGCGGGGACGGGACTAGCGCCAATGAGCAGTTCTTC. It translates to CASSGDGTSANEQFF. The J gene is TRBJ2-1, the V gene TRBV7-9, with TRBD2 matching over 10 bases. Germline CDR1 and CDR2: SEHNR and FQNEAQ (reference sequence). Trimming removed 5 bases from V and 6 bases from J; junction bases left unmatched: 7. The CDR3 contains 15 residues.

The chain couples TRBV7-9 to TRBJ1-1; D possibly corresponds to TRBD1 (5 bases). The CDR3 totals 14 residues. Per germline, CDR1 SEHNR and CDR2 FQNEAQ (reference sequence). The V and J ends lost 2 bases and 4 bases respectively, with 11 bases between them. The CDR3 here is CASSLLREGTEAFF. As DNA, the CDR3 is TGTGCCAGCAGCTTACTCAGGGAGGGCACTGAAGCTTTCTTT.

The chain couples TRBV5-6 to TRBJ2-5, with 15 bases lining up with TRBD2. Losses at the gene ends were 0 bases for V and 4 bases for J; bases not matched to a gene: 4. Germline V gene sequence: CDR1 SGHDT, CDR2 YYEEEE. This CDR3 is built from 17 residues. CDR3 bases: TGTGCCAGCAGCTTGGGGACTAGCGGGAGGGCCGGAGAGACCCAGTACTTC. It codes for CASSLGTSGRAGETQYF.

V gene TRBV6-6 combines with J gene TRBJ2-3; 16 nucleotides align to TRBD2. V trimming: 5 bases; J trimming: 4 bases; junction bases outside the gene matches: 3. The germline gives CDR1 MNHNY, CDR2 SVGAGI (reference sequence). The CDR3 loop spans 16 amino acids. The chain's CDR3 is CASSGTSGGAADTQYF. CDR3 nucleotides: TGTGCCAGCAGTGGGACTAGCGGGGGGGCGGCAGATACGCAGTATTTT.

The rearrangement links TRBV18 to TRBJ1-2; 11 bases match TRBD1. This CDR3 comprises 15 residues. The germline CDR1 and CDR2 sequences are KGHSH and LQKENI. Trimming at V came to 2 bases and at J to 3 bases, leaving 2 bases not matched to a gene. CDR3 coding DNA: TGTGCCAGCTCACCAAGGACAGGGGGCCACTATGGCTACACCTTC. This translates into CASSPRTGGHYGYTF.

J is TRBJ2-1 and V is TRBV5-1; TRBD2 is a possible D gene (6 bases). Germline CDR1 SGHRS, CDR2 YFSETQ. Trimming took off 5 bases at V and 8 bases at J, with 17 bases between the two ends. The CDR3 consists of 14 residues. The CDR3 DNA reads TGCGCCAGCAGGCACGGGGGTCAAGTCGATGAGCAGTTCTTC. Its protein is CASRHGGQVDEQFF.

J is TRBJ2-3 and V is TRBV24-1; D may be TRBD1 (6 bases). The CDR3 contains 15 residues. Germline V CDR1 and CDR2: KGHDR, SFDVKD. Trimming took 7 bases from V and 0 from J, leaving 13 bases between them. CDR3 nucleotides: TGTGCCACCAGGGAAGGGGGTGGGAGCACAGATACGCAGTATTTT. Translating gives CATREGGGSTDTQYF.

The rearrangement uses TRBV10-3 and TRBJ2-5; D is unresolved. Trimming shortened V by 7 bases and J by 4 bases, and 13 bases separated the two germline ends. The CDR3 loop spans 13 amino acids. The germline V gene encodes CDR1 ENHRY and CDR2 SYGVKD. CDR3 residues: CAINPAPGETQYF. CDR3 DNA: TGTGCCATCAATCCAGCCCCGGGAGAGACCCAGTACTTC.

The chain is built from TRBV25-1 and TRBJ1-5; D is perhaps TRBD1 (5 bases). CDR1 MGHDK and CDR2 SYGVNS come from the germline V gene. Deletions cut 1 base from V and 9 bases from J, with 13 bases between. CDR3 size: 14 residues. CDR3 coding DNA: TGTGCCAGCAGTGAATGGCCAGGGAAGGGGCCCCAGCATTTT. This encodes CASSEWPGKGPQHF.

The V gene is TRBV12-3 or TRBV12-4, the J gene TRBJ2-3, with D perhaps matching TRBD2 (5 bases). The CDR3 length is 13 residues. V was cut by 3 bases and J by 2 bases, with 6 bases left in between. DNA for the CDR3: TGTGCCAGCAGTTTCCTAGCCACAGATACGCAGTATTTT. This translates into CASSFLATDTQYF.

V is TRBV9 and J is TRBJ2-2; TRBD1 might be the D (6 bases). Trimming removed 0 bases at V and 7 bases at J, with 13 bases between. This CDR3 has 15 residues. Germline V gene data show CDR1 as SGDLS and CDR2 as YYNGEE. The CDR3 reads CASSVGNRAGGELFF. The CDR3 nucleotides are TGTGCCAGCAGCGTAGGAAACAGGGCGGGCGGGGAGCTGTTTTTT.

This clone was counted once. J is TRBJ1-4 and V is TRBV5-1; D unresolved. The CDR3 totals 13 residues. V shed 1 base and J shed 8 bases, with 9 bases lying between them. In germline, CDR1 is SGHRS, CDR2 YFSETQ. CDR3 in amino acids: CASSLRREEKLFF. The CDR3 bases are TGCGCCAGCAGCTTGAGGAGGGAGGAAAAACTGTTTTTT.

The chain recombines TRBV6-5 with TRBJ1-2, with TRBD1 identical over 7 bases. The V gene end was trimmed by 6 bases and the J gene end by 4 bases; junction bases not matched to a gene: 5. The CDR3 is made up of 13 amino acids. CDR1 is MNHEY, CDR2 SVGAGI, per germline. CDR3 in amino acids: CASSLQGPYGYTF. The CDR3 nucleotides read TGTGCCAGCAGCTTACAGGGGCCCTATGGCTACACCTTC.

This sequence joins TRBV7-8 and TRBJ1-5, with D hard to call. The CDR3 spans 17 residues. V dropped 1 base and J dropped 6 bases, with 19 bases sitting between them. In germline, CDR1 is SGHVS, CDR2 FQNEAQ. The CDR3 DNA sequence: TGTGCCAGCAGCTTAGGAATGGTAGCGTTAGGCAGTCAGCCCCAGCATTTT. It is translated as CASSLGMVALGSQPQHF.

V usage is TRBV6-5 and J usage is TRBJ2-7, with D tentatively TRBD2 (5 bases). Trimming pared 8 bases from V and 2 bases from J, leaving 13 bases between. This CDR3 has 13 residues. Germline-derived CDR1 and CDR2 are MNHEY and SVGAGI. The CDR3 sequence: CASGAAGPYEQYV. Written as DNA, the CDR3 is TGTGCCAGCGGAGCGGCCGGACCCTACGAGCAGTACGTC.

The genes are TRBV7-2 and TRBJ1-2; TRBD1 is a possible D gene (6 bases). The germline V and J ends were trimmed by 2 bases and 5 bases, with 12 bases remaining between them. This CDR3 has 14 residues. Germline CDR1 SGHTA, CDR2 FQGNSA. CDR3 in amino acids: CASSLSGAAYGYTF. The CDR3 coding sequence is TGTGCCAGCAGCTTATCAGGGGCAGCTTATGGCTACACCTTC. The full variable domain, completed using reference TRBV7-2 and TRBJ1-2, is GAGVSQSPSNKVTEKGKDVELRCDPISGHTALYWYRQSLGQGLEFLIYFQGNSAPDKSGLPSDRFSAERTGGSVSTLTIQRTQQEDSAVYLCASSLSGAAYGYTFGSGTRLTVV.

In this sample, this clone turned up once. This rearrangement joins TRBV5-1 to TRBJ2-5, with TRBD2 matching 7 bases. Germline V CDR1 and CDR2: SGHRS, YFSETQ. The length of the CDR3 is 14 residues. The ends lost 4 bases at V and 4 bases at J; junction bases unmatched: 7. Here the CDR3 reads CASSGLGGIETQYF. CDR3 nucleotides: TGCGCCAGCAGCGGTCTCGGGGGGATAGAGACCCAGTACTTC.

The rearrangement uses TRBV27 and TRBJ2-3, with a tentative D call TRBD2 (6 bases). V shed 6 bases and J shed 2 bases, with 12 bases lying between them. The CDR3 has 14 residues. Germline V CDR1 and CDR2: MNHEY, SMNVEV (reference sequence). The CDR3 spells CASSSGLATDTQYF. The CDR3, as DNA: TGTGCCAGCAGCTCGGGACTCGCCACAGATACGCAGTATTTT.

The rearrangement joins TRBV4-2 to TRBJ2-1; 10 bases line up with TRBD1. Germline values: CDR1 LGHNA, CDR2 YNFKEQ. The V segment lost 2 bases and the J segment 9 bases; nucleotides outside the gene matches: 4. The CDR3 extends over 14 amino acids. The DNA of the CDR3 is TGTGCCAGCAGCCAACCGGGACAGGGGCCTGAGCAGTTCTTC. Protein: CASSQPGQGPEQFF.

The CDR3 nucleotides are TGTGCCAGCAGCCAAGATGAGGGGGCAACTTTCTTT. Translation: CASSQDEGATFF. The chain links TRBV4-2 to TRBJ1-1; 7 positions match TRBD1. This CDR3 comprises 12 residues. Trimming at V came to 0 bases and at J to 12 bases, leaving 4 bases not matched to a gene. Germline assignment: CDR1 LGHNA and CDR2 YNFKEQ.

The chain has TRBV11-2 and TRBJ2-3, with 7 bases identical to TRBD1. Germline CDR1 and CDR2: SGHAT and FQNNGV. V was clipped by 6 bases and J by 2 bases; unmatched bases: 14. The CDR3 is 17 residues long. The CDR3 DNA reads TGTGCCAGCAGGAAACCGGGACAGCGGATTTCCACAGATACGCAGTATTTT. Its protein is CASRKPGQRISTDTQYF.

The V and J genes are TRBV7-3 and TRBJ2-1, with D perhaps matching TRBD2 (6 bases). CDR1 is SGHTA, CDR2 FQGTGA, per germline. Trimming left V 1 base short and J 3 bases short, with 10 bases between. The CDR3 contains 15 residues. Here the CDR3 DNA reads TGTGCCAGCAGCTTAATCGGGAGTTTCTACAATGAGCAGTTCTTC. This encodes CASSLIGSFYNEQFF.

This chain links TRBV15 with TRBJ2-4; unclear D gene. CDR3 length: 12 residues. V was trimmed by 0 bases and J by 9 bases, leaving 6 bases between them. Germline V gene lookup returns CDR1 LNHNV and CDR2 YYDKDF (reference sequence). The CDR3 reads CATSRDSGIQYF. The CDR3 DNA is TGTGCCACCAGCAGAGATTCGGGCATTCAGTACTTC.

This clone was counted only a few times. CDR3 residues: CASSLRVGRNNGGYTF. The CDR3 nucleotides read TGTGCCAGCAGCTTAAGGGTCGGGAGGAATAACGGGGGCTACACCTTC. The chain recombines TRBV7-2 with TRBJ1-2; D is undetermined. The germline V gene has CDR1 SGHTA and CDR2 FQGNSA. The ends were cut back, 2 bases at V and 8 bases at J, with 21 bases in the middle. This CDR3 comprises 16 residues. Filled out from reference TRBV7-2 and TRBJ1-2, the complete variable domain reads GAGVSQSPSNKVTEKGKDVELRCDPISGHTALYWYRQSLGQGLEFLIYFQGNSAPDKSGLPSDRFSAERTGGSVSTLTIQRTQQEDSAVYLCASSLRVGRNNGGYTFGSGTRLTVV.

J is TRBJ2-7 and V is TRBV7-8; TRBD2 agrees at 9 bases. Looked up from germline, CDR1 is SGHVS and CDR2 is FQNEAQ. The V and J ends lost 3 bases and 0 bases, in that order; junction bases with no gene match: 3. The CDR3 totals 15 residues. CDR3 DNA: TGTGCCAGCAGCTTGCGGGAGGGCCCCTCCTACGAGCAGTACGTC. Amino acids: CASSLREGPSYEQYV.

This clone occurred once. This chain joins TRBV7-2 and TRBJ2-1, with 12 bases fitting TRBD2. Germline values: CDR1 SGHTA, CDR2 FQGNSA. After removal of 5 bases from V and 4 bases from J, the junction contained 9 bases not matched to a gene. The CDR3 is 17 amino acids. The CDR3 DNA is TGTGCCAGCAGCGGTCCGGGACTAGCGGGTGGTTACAATGAGCAGTTCTTC. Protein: CASSGPGLAGGYNEQFF.

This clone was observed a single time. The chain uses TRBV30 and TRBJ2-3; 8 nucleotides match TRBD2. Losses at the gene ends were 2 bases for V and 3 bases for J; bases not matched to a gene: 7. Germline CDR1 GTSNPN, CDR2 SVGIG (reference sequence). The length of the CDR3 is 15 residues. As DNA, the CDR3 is TGTGCCTGGAGTCTTGGAGGACTAGCAACAGATACGCAGTATTTT. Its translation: CAWSLGGLATDTQYF.

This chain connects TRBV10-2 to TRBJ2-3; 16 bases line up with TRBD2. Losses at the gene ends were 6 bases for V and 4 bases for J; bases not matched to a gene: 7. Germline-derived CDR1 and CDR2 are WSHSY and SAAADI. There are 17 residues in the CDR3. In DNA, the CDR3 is TGCGCCAGCAGAACGGGACTAGCGGGGGGGCCGTCAGATACGCAGTATTTT. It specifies CASRTGLAGGPSDTQYF.

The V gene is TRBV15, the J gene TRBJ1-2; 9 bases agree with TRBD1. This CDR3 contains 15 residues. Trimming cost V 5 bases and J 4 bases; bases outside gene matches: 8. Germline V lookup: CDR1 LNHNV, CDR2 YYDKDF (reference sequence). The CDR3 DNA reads TGTGCCACCAGCGCCCGGGGACAGGGCCCCTATGGCTACACCTTC. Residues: CATSARGQGPYGYTF.

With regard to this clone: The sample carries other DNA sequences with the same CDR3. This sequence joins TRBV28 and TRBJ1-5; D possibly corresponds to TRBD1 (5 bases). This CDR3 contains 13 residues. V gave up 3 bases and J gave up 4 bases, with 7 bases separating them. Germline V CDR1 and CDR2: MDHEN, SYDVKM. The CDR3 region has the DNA TGTGCCAGCAGTTTGAACAGGAATCAGCCCCAGCATTTT. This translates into CASSLNRNQPQHF.

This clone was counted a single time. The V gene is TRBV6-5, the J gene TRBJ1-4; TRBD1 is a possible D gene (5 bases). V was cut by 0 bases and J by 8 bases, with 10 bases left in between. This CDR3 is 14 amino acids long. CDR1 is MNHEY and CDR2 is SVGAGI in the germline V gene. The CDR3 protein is CASSYSGEEEKLFF. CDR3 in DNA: TGTGCCAGCAGTTACTCGGGGGAGGAAGAAAAACTGTTTTTT.